These 12 T cell receptor beta chains share one sample of origin, sequenced in a study of blood T cell repertoires in COVID-19. Here immunoSEQ multiplex PCR was the method, and the copy in TCRdb shows in-frame clones only, minus some. This sample yields roughly 70,000 clones, of which approximately 91% are seen a single time; 10% to 15% belongs to the top ten. Sequenced sample: peripheral blood. These receptors all stem from a human donor with active COVID-19. The donor label of this sample is uncertain.

This chain links TRBV12-3 or TRBV12-4 with TRBJ2-1; D not certain. V lost 5 bases and J lost 8, with 7 bases in between. This CDR3 contains 11 residues. CDR3 DNA sequence: TGTGCCAGCAGTCGGTCGCATGAGCAGTTCTTC. Protein: CASSRSHEQFF.

The J gene is TRBJ2-1, the V gene TRBV7-2; perhaps TRBD1 as D (6 bases). Germline V gene lookup returns CDR1 SGHTA and CDR2 FQGNSA. V was clipped by 2 bases and J by 15 bases, with 23 bases between them. The CDR3 sequence is 15 residues long. This chain's CDR3 is CASSLKDSVAPQPFF. In DNA form, the CDR3 reads TGTGCCAGCAGCTTAAAGGACAGTGTGGCACCTCAGCCGTTCTTC.

DNA for the CDR3: TGTGCCACCGGGGGTTCCCGTAGCAATCAGCCCCAGCATTTT. Its protein is CATGGSRSNQPQHF. The V gene is TRBV19, the J gene TRBJ1-5, with D perhaps TRBD1 (5 bases). The CDR3 sequence is 14 residues long. From germline, CDR1 is LNHDA and CDR2 SQIVND (reference sequence). Trimming shortened V by 10 bases and J by 0 bases, and 13 bases separated the two germline ends.

V gene TRBV9 combines with J gene TRBJ1-3; D is unresolved. Germline V CDR1 and CDR2: SGDLS, YYNGEE. Trimming removed 0 bases at V and 7 bases at J, with 14 bases between. The CDR3 totals 15 residues. CDR3 coding DNA: TGTGCCAGCAGCGTAGCCGTTGGGGAGCCCAACACCATATATTTT. Residues: CASSVAVGEPNTIYF.

The V and J genes are TRBV21-1 and TRBJ1-1. TRBV21-1 is listed as a pseudogene. The CDR3 is made up of 13 amino acids. The CDR3 DNA reads TGTGCCAGCAGCAAAGTGCGGGAAGCTGAAGCTTTCTTT. It translates to CASSKVREAEAFF.

The rearrangement links TRBV28 to TRBJ1-2, with D perhaps matching TRBD1 (5 bases). The length of the CDR3 is 17 residues. The germline gives CDR1 MDHEN, CDR2 SYDVKM. V lost 3 bases and J lost 0, with 17 bases in between. CDR3 residues: CASSFLEPGRANYGYTF. For the CDR3, the DNA is TGTGCCAGCAGTTTCTTAGAGCCCGGCAGGGCTAACTATGGCTACACCTTC.

V is TRBV27 and J is TRBJ2-1; unclear D gene. Trimming took off 3 bases at V and 0 bases at J, with 15 bases between the two ends. Germline loops: CDR1 MNHEY, CDR2 SMNVEV (reference sequence). The CDR3 covers 17 residues. CDR3 region: CASSFTLGFSSYNEQFF. In DNA form, the CDR3 reads TGTGCCAGCAGTTTTACCCTCGGGTTTAGCTCCTACAATGAGCAGTTCTTC.

The rearrangement uses TRBV5-3 and TRBJ1-2; possible D gene TRBD1, 6 bases. TRBV5-3 is an ORF, and what it does is uncertain. This CDR3 has 15 amino acids. V lost 0 bases, J lost 6 bases, and 15 bases lay in between. In nucleotides, the CDR3 is TGTGCCAGAAGCTTGGTTGCAGGGGCGCCTCATGGCTACACCTTC. Protein: CARSLVAGAPHGYTF.

The chain employs TRBV2 and TRBJ1-4; D is perhaps TRBD1 (6 bases). V lost 11 bases, J lost 5 bases, and 15 bases lay in between. The CDR3 has 13 amino acids. Germline V CDR1 and CDR2: SNHLY, FYNNEI. The CDR3 protein is CAGLAGANEKLFF. The CDR3 nucleotides are TGTGCCGGGTTGGCAGGGGCGAATGAAAAACTGTTTTTT.

V and J are TRBV7-2 and TRBJ2-7; 10 bases match TRBD1. From germline, CDR1 is SGHTA and CDR2 FQGNSA. The CDR3 is 17 residues long. After removal of 4 bases from V and 1 base from J, the junction contained 10 bases not matched to a gene. The CDR3 DNA reads as TGTGCCAGCAGCTCAACCGGGACAGGGGCGAGATCCTACGAGCAGTACTTC. It encodes CASSSTGTGARSYEQYF. The variable domain in full, with the rest retrieved from reference TRBV7-2 and TRBJ2-7, is GAGVSQSPSNKVTEKGKDVELRCDPISGHTALYWYRQSLGQGLEFLIYFQGNSAPDKSGLPSDRFSAERTGGSVSTLTIQRTQQEDSAVYLCASSSTGTGARSYEQYFGPGTRLTVT.

The chain recombines TRBV7-2 with TRBJ2-3; the match to TRBD1 covers 7 bases. This CDR3 contains 15 residues. V trimming: 5 bases; J trimming: 1 base; junction bases outside the gene matches: 6. From germline, CDR1 is SGHTA and CDR2 FQGNSA. The CDR3 here is CASSPGQDGTDTQYF. The CDR3 DNA reads as TGTGCCAGCAGCCCCGGACAGGATGGCACAGATACGCAGTATTTT.

V usage is TRBV12-3 or TRBV12-4 and J usage is TRBJ2-5; D is ambiguous. V lost 2 bases and J 5 bases, leaving 3 bases between the germline ends. This CDR3 region has 11 residues. In DNA form, the CDR3 reads TGTGCCAGCAGTTTACGTGAGACCCAGTACTTC. Amino acids: CASSLRETQYF.